In its sample, the clone carrying this T cell receptor (beta chain) was seen a few times. Antigen: not known. This sample is drawn from a study of T cells after yellow fever vaccination. Points from the study as a whole: It was the secondary response that reached its peak faster, day 5 versus 15, but it was weaker. A limited proportion of clonotypes was detected within both the CD4 and CD8 compartments. Reappearance after the booster was seen for most primary-vaccination clones, at 96% CD4 and around 90% CD8.

This CDR3 is 15 amino acids long. Trimming at V came to 1 base and at J to 10 bases, leaving 5 bases not matched to a gene. In germline, CDR1 is SQVTM, CDR2 ANQGSEA. Via MiXCR, TCRdb re-called the 5' RACE reads, giving one row per CDR3 protein. Here the sample spans about 360,000 distinct CDR3 sequences, approximately 6% being singletons. The sequences come from PBMCs, collected 5 days after the yellow fever booster vaccination. The clonotype originates from a man aged 30 to 45 who received the YFV17D yellow fever vaccine. This chain connects TRBV29-1 to TRBJ2-1; 15 bases are shared with TRBD2. DNA for the CDR3: TGCAGCGTTGAAGGGACTAGCGGGAGGGCCCGGGAGCAGTTCTTC. It specifies CSVEGTSGRAREQFF.